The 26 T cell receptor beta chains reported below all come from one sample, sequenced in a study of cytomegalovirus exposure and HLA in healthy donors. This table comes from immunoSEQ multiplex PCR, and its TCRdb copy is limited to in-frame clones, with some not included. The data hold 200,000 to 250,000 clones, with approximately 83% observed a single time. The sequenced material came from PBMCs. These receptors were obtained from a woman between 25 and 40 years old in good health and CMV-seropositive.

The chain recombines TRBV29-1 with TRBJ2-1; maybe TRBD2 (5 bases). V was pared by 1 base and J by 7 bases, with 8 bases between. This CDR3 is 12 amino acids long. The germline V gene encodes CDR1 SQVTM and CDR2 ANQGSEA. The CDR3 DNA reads TGCAGCGTTGAAGTACGAGGGAATGAGCAGTTCTTC. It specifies CSVEVRGNEQFF.

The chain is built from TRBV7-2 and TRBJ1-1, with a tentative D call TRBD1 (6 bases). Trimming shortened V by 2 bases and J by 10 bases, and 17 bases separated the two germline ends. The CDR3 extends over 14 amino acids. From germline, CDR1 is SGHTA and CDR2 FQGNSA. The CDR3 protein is CASSLLVDSGVAFF. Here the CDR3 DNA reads TGTGCCAGCAGCTTATTGGTGGACAGCGGTGTAGCTTTCTTT.

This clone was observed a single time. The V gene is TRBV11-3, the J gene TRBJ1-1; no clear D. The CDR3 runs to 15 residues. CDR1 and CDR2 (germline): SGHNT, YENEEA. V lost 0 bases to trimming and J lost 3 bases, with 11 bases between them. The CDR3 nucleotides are TGTGCCAGCAGCTTAGATCGGGCTGCCTACACTGAAGCTTTCTTT. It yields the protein CASSLDRAAYTEAFF.

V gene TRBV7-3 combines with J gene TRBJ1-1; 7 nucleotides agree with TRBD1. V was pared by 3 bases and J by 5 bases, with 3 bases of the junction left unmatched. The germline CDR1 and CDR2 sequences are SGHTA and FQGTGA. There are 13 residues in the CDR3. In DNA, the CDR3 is TGTGCCAGCAGCTTTCAGGGGGGGACTGAAGCTTTCTTT. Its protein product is CASSFQGGTEAFF.

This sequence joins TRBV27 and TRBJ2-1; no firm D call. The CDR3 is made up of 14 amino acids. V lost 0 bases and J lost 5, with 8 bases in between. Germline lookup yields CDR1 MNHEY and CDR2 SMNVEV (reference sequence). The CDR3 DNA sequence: TGTGCCAGCAGTTTATCGAGGTCCAACAATGAGCAGTTCTTC. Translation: CASSLSRSNNEQFF.

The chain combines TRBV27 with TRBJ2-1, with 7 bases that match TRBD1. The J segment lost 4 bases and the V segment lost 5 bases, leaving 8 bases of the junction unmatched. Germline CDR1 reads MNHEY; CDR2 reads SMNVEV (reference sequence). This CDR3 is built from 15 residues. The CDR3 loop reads CASSLRQGRYNEQFF. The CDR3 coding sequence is TGTGCCAGCAGTCTCCGACAGGGTAGATACAATGAGCAGTTCTTC.

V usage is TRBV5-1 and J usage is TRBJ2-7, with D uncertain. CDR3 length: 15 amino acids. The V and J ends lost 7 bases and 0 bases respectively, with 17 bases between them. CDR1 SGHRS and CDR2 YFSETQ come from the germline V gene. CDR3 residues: CASRFLPDLSYEQYF. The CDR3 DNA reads TGCGCCAGCCGTTTCTTGCCAGACCTCTCCTACGAGCAGTACTTC.

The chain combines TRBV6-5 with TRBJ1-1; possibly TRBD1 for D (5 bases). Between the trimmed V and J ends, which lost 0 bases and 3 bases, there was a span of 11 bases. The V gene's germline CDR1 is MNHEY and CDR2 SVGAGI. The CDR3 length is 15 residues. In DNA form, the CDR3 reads TGTGCCAGCAGTTACTCGAAAGCAGGGCACACTGAAGCTTTCTTT. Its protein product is CASSYSKAGHTEAFF.

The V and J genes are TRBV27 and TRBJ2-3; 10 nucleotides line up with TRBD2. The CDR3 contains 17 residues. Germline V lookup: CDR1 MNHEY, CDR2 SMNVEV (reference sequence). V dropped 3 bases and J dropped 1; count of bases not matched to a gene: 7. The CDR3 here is CASSFEGGTSGTDTQYF. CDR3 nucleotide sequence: TGTGCCAGCAGTTTTGAAGGGGGGACTAGCGGCACAGATACGCAGTATTTT.

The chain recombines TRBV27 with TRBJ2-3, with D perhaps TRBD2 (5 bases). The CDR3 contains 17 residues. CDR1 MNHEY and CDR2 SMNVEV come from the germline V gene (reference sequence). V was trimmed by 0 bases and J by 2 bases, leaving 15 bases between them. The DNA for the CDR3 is TGTGCCAGCAGTTTATCGGGTGGGAATCTAGCCACAGATACGCAGTATTTT. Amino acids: CASSLSGGNLATDTQYF.

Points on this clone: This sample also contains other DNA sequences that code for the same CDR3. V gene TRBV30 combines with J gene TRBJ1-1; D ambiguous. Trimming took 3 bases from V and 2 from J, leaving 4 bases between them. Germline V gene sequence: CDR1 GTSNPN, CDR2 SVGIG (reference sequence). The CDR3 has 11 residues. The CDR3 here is CAWRGNTEAFF. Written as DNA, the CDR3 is TGTGCCTGGAGAGGAAACACTGAAGCTTTCTTT.

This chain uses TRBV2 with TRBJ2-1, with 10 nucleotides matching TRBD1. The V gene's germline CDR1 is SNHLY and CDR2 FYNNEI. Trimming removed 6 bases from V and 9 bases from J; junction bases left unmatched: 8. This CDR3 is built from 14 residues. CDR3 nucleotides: TGTGCCAGCAGAGCCGGGACAGGGGTAATTGAGCAGTTCTTC. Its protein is CASRAGTGVIEQFF.

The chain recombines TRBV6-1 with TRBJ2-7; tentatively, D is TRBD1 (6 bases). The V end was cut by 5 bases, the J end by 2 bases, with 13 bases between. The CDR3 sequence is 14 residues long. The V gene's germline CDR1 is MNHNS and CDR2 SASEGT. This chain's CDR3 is CASSYTRGTYEQYF. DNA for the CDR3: TGTGCCAGCAGTTATACCAGGGGAACCTACGAGCAGTACTTC.

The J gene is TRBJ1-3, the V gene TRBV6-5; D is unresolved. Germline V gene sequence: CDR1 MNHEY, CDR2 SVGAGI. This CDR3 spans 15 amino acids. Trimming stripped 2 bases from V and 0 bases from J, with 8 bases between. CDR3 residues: CASSYSVSSGNTIYF. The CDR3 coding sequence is TGTGCCAGCAGTTACAGTGTAAGCTCTGGAAACACCATATATTTT.

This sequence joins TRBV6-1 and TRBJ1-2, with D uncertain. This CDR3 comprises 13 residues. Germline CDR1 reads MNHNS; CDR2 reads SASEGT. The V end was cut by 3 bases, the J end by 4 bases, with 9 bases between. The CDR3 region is CASSEDETYGYTF. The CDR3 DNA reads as TGTGCCAGCAGTGAGGACGAGACCTATGGCTACACCTTC.

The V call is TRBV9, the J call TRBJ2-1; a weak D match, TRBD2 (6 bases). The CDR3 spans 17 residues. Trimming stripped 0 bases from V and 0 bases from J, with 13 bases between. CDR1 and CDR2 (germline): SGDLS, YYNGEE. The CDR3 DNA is TGTGCCAGCAGCGTAGCGGGAGTGGACGGCTCCTACAATGAGCAGTTCTTC. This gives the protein CASSVAGVDGSYNEQFF.

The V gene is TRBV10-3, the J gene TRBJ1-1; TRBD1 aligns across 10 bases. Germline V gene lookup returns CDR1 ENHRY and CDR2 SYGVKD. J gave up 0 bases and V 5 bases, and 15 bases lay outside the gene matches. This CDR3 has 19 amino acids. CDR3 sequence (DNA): TGTGCCATCAGTCCTAAGGGACAGGGGTCGTTGGGAATGAACACTGAAGCTTTCTTT. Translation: CAISPKGQGSLGMNTEAFF.

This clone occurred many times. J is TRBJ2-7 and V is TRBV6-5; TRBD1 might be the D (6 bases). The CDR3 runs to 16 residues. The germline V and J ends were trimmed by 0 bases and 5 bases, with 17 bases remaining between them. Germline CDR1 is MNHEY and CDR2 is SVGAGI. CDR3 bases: TGTGCCAGCAGTTACTCTTCTTCTCCCCAGGGGAACGAGCAGTACTTC. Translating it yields CASSYSSSPQGNEQYF.

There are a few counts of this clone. DNA for the CDR3: TGTGCCAGCAGAAAGGACGGTACCTACGAGCAGTACTTC. This encodes CASRKDGTYEQYF. This chain joins TRBV2 and TRBJ2-7, with D unresolved. V lost 6 bases, J lost 2 bases, and 11 bases lay in between. This CDR3 region has 13 residues. Looked up from germline, CDR1 is SNHLY and CDR2 is FYNNEI.

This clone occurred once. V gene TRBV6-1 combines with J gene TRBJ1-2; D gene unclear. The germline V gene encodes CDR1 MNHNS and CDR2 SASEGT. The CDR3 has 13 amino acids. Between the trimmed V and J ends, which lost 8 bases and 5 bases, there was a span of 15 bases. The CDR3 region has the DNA TGTGCCAGCTGTCTTTCGGTCTATTATGGCTACACCTTC. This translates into CASCLSVYYGYTF.

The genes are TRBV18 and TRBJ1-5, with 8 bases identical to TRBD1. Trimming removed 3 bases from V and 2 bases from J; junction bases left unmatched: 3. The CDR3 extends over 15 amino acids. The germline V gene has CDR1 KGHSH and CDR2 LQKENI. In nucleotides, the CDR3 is TGTGCCAGCTCACCGACGGGACAGGGCAATCAGCCCCAGCATTTT. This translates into CASSPTGQGNQPQHF.

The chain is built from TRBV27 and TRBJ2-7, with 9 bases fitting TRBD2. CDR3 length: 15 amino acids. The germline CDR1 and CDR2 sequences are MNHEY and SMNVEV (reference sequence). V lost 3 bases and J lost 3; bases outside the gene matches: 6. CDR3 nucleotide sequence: TGTGCCAGCAGTTTCTTGCGGGAGGGCAGCTACGAGCAGTACTTC. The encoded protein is CASSFLREGSYEQYF.

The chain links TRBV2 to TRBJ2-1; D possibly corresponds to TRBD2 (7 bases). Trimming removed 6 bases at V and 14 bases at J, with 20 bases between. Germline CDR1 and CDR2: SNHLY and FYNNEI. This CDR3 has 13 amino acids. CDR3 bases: TGTGCCAGCAGAGGGGGGGGGACACAATCAGAGTTCTTC. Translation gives CASRGGGTQSEFF.

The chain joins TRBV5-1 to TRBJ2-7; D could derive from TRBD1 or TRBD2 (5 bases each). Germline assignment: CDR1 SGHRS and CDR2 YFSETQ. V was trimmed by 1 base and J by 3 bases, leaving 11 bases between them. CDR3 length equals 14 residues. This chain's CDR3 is CASSLTGRRYEQYF. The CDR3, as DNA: TGCGCCAGCAGCTTGACGGGACGACGCTACGAGCAGTACTTC.

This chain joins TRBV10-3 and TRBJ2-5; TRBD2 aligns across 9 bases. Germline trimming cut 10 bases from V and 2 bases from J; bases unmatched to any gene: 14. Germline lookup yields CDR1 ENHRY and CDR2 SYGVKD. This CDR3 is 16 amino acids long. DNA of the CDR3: TGTGCCACCAACGGGAAAGCGGGAGGCTTACAAGAGACCCAGTACTTC. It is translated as CATNGKAGGLQETQYF.

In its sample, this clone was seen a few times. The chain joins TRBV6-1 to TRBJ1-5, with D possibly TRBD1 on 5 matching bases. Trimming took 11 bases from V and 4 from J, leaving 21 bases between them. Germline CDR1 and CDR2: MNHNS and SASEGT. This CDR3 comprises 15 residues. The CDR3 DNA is TGTGCCCGCCTTGGGTATCAGGGACGAAATCAGCCCCAGCATTTT. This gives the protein CARLGYQGRNQPQHF.